These T cell receptor beta chains were read from a single sample in a study of CD8 T cells in Susac syndrome. One entry per CDR3 protein results from TCRdb running MiXCR on the immunoSEQ multiplex PCR reads. The repertoire has 150,000 to 200,000 distinct CDR3 sequences, approximately 94% of them found once; the top ten carry roughly 0.1%. Sequenced sample: CD4+ T cells from PBMCs. Source of these receptors: a human donor with multiple sclerosis. CDR3s leave out the opening cysteine and the closing phenylalanine or tryptophan. The D gene is left open where the match is weak.

v_call d_call cdr3_length cdr3_aa
TRBV27 NA 11 ASSSDAGTEAF
TRBV6-2/TRBV6-3 NA 14 ATAEEGRGSTDTQY
TRBV19 NA 11 ASTSTLNTEAF
TRBV3-1 NA 11 ASTRLFDTEAF
TRBV24-1 TRBD2 12 ASKRESKFGELF
TRBV4-2 NA 12 ASSQTGRGTEAF
TRBV29-1 NA 12 SVEDRMASRGYT
TRBV20-1 NA 11 SAPDRLNTEAF
TRBV12-3/TRBV12-4 TRBD1 12 ASRPAGGPEKLF
TRBV20-1 NA 11 SAPTRGGRGYT
TRBV27 NA 12 ASRVPDSAGKLF
TRBV19 TRBD1 14 ASTHPGQGMDTEAF
TRBV7-9 TRBD2 13 ASSLPSGNTGELF
TRBV9 NA 12 ASSPGLARDTQY
TRBV9 NA 15 ASSATSTAELTDTQY
TRBV5-1 NA 12 ASSPDGNTGELF
TRBV20-1 NA 12 SGFDSGGGETQY
TRBV28 NA 12 ASSLLLRTQPQH
TRBV5-6 NA 10 ASSRRGGTQY
TRBV29-1 NA 12 SAGGVAYTGELF
TRBV7-2 NA 12 ASSPTSSYNEQF
TRBV6-1 NA 12 ASSVWGAEETQY
TRBV6-2/TRBV6-3 TRBD2 14 ASSPGLAGAGETQY
TRBV27 TRBD2 12 ASSPGLGDYEQY
TRBV29-1 NA 10 SVEEGGETQY
TRBV3-1 TRBD2 11 ASSRVAGAFQF
TRBV2 TRBD1 13 ASSGEGAHGQPQH
TRBV5-1 NA 12 ASSPGGGNYEQY
TRBV7-9 NA 10 ASSRQGYSYT
TRBV27 TRBD2 13 ASSRSGSVTDTQY
TRBV10-2 TRBD2 15 ASSESTQGLAPNEQY
TRBV7-2 NA 12 ASRYQRGTDTQY
TRBV5-1 NA 12 ASTRDFGTGELF
TRBV7-2 NA 12 ASSFGHLTETQY
TRBV4-1 NA 13 ASSTGGQWTEEQY
TRBV5-1 TRBD2 13 ASSFSPGGQETQY
TRBV9 TRBD2 14 ASSVGGTSGKETQY
TRBV19 TRBD2 14 ASSRTSGAGANVLT
TRBV20-1 NA 13 SALNPQSSSYEQY
TRBV6-1 NA 14 ASSHGTYINNSPLH
TRBV5-4 NA 13 ASSLEGLRENEQF
TRBV20-1 NA 11 SASVGSNQPQH
TRBV18 NA 12 ASSPERRGTEAF
TRBV27 NA 11 ASRDLNTDTQY
TRBV30 NA 14 ATEPGGWADSYEQY
TRBV14 TRBD2 11 ASSLAGGNEQF
TRBV7-8 NA 13 ASRYTGSKEGEAF
TRBV4-3 TRBD2 16 ASSPGLAAGEAKNIQY
TRBV27 NA 11 ASSPSELAREY
TRBV29-1 NA 12 SATRGSGNTEAF
TRBV25-1 NA 11 ASLAEELLEAF
TRBV10-2 NA 13 ASSEQVVARWGYT
TRBV20-1 NA 14 SATEGTGRGTGELF
TRBV20-1 TRBD1 12 SARDTGGAKTQY
TRBV7-2 NA 12 ASSPDSSGNTIY
TRBV12-3/TRBV12-4 NA 11 ASSLSYSPGYT
TRBV7-8 NA 13 ASSSRPALHNEQF
TRBV3-1 TRBD2 16 ASSHYQAGGLSYNEQF
TRBV30 TRBD1 8 ACGDRGMN